These 15 T cell receptor beta chains were all obtained from the same sample, sequenced in a study of cytomegalovirus exposure and HLA in healthy donors. TCRdb's copy holds only in-frame clones and misses some; the assay was immunoSEQ multiplex PCR. The table lists some 98,000 clones, 87% of them singletons, with roughly 3.9% in the top ten. The source material was PBMCs. The receptors were gathered from a woman aged 25-40 years in good health and CMV-seronegative.

The chain employs TRBV29-1 and TRBJ2-5; TRBD2 aligns across 7 bases. The CDR3 is made up of 13 amino acids. V shed 4 bases and J 3 bases; nucleotides not matched to a gene: 5. Germline CDR1 is SQVTM and CDR2 is ANQGSEA. This chain's CDR3 is CSVGLADKETQYF. Here the CDR3 DNA reads TGCAGCGTTGGACTAGCCGATAAAGAGACCCAGTACTTC.

The sample holds one count of this clone. The chain recombines TRBV18 with TRBJ2-1; 8 positions match TRBD1. This CDR3 is 14 amino acids long. The junction had 1 base not matched to a gene; V was cut back by 0 bases and J by 6 bases. Germline values: CDR1 KGHSH, CDR2 LQKENI. This CDR3 is CASSPPRGPNEQFF. The CDR3 nucleotides read TGTGCCAGCTCACCACCCAGGGGGCCCAATGAGCAGTTCTTC.

The chain uses TRBV13 and TRBJ1-2, with a possible D match to TRBD1 (6 bases). The CDR3 is 16 amino acids. Trimming left V 2 bases short and J 8 bases short, with 21 bases between. CDR1 is PRHDT, CDR2 FYEKMQ, per germline (reference sequence). The CDR3, as DNA: TGTGCCAGCAGCTTATTTATAGGGACACCCCCGCGAGGCTACACCTTC. Its protein product is CASSLFIGTPPRGYTF. The variable domain in full, with the rest retrieved from reference TRBV13 and TRBJ1-2, is AAGVIQSPRHLIKEKRETATLKCYPIPRHDTVYWYQQGPGQDPQFLISFYEKMQSDKGSIPDRFSAQQFSDYHSELNMSSLELGDSALYFCASSLFIGTPPRGYTFGSGTRLTVV.

The chain links TRBV4-2 to TRBJ2-1; 9 nucleotides agree with TRBD1. The V and J ends lost 0 bases and 6 bases, in that order; junction bases with no gene match: 9. The germline V gene has CDR1 LGHNA and CDR2 YNFKEQ. This CDR3 has 17 residues. The DNA of the CDR3 is TGTGCCAGCAGCCAAGAGTCCCAAAGGGGACAGGGCAATGAGCAGTTCTTC. Amino acids: CASSQESQRGQGNEQFF.

J is TRBJ1-1 and V is TRBV11-3; 10 bases align to TRBD1. In germline, CDR1 is SGHNT, CDR2 YENEEA. With 4 bases clipped from V and 4 bases from J, the junction kept 3 bases outside the gene matches. The CDR3 is 14 amino acids. CDR3 region: CASSSTGGTTEAFF. As DNA, the CDR3 is TGTGCCAGCAGCTCGACAGGGGGCACCACTGAAGCTTTCTTT. Full variable domain (outside the CDR3, taken from reference TRBV11-3 and TRBJ1-1): EAGVVQSPRYKIIEKKQPVAFWCNPISGHNTLYWYLQNLGQGPELLIRYENEEAVDDSQLPKDRFSAERLKGVDSTLKIQPAELGDSAVYLCASSSTGGTTEAFFGQGTRLTVV.

The rearrangement uses TRBV28 and TRBJ1-4; 7 bases line up with TRBD1. Germline lookup yields CDR1 MDHEN and CDR2 SYDVKM. This CDR3 region has 14 residues. V gave up 5 bases and J gave up 10 bases; unmatched junction bases: 10. CDR3 in DNA: TGTGCCAGCAGTGTTCTCGGAGGGGGCGGAAAACTGTTTTTT. This translates into CASSVLGGGGKLFF.

The rearrangement uses TRBV4-1 and TRBJ1-2; 7 bases agree with TRBD1. The CDR3 sequence is 14 residues long. Germline CDR1 MGHRA, CDR2 YSYEKL. V dropped 4 bases and J dropped 7; count of bases not matched to a gene: 9. In nucleotides, the CDR3 is TGCGCCAGCAGCCCTACAGGGGAGCGAGGTGGCTACACCTTC. It translates to CASSPTGERGGYTF.

The V call is TRBV27, the J call TRBJ2-1; 7 bases are shared with TRBD2. Losses at the gene ends were 8 bases for V and 0 bases for J; bases not matched to a gene: 4. CDR1 MNHEY and CDR2 SMNVEV come from the germline V gene (reference sequence). This CDR3 is built from 14 residues. CDR3 in DNA: TGTGCCAGCGGGGGGGGTAGCTCCTACAATGAGCAGTTCTTC. It translates to CASGGGSSYNEQFF.

The rearrangement links TRBV28 to TRBJ2-1; 12 bases align to TRBD2. Germline-derived CDR1 and CDR2 are MDHEN and SYDVKM. The CDR3 is 15 residues long. Germline trimming cut 6 bases from V and 6 bases from J; bases unmatched to any gene: 6. The CDR3 region is CASRLPSGRGNEQFF. For the CDR3, the DNA is TGTGCCAGCAGACTGCCTAGCGGGAGGGGCAATGAGCAGTTCTTC.

The table lists this clone with a few counts. The chain uses TRBV10-3 and TRBJ2-3; the D gene is possibly TRBD2 (7 bases). Trimming pared 3 bases from V and 1 base from J, leaving 8 bases between. The CDR3 totals 14 residues. Germline loops: CDR1 ENHRY, CDR2 SYGVKD. For the CDR3, the DNA is TGTGCCATCAGTGAAGGGGGGGGCACAGATACGCAGTATTTT. It yields the protein CAISEGGGTDTQYF.

J is TRBJ2-7 and V is TRBV10-3; 13 bases fit TRBD2. CDR1 is ENHRY and CDR2 is SYGVKD in the germline V gene. This CDR3 comprises 14 residues. V was clipped by 5 bases and J by 4 bases; unmatched bases: 2. The CDR3 protein is CAISWTSGGYEQYF. As DNA, the CDR3 is TGTGCCATCAGTTGGACTAGCGGGGGATACGAGCAGTACTTC.

This chain joins TRBV28 and TRBJ1-4; D may be TRBD1 (5 bases). V was pared by 5 bases and J by 4 bases, with 14 bases between. CDR3 length: 15 residues. Germline CDR1 MDHEN, CDR2 SYDVKM. CDR3 in amino acids: CASSLPHGGNEKLFF. The CDR3 DNA reads as TGTGCCAGCAGTCTTCCTCACGGGGGTAATGAAAAACTGTTTTTT.

As regards this clone: Its ends do not fully match the called genes, so a read error is possible. The chain carries TRBV5-1 and TRBJ2-5, with D unresolved. This CDR3 spans 12 amino acids. Germline V lookup: CDR1 SGHRS, CDR2 YFSETQ. CDR3 in amino acids: CASSSPRRRLNF. Written as DNA, the CDR3 is TGCGCCAGCAGCAGTCCCCGACGCAGGTTGAACTTC.

The chain carries TRBV5-1 and TRBJ2-5; 14 bases agree with TRBD2. This CDR3 is 16 amino acids long. V was pared by 4 bases and J by 5 bases, with 7 bases of the junction left unmatched. The germline V gene encodes CDR1 SGHRS and CDR2 YFSETQ. The CDR3 region is CASSLGTSGGRETQYF. CDR3 nucleotide sequence: TGCGCCAGCAGCCTCGGGACTAGCGGGGGTAGGGAGACCCAGTACTTC.

The chain combines TRBV14 with TRBJ1-2, with TRBD1 matching 7 bases. The CDR3 length is 15 residues. V trimming: 1 base; J trimming: 7 bases; junction bases outside the gene matches: 9. CDR1 and CDR2 (germline): SGHDN, FVKESK. The CDR3 region has the DNA TGTGCCAGCAGCCAAGCCCAAGGGGGCCGAGGTGGCTACACCTTC. This translates into CASSQAQGGRGGYTF. The complete variable domain, with remaining parts taken from reference TRBV14 and TRBJ1-2, reads EAGVTQFPSHSVIEKGQTVTLRCDPISGHDNLYWYRRVMGKEIKFLLHFVKESKQDESGMPNNRFLAERTGGTYSTLKVQPAELEDSGVYFCASSQAQGGRGGYTFGSGTRLTVV.